This T cell receptor (beta chain) was captured in a study of vaccination and CD4 T cells after COVID-19 (dated by TCRdb to 2022 to 2024). A note on the overall study: The convalescent cohort comprised six males and four females, including two Hispanic individuals, seven Caucasians, two Asians and one multiracial person. Participants received two doses of either the Pfizer-BioNTech BNT162b2 vaccine (n=8) or the Moderna mRNA-1273 vaccine (n=2). Post-COVID blood samples from convalescent patients were collected a median of around 100 days after diagnosis, with a range of 35 to 161 days. The time from the second vaccine dose to post-vaccine blood sampling had a median of 72 days and ranged from roughly 12 to 250 days. The cultures were stimulated with overlapping spike peptide pools from SARS-CoV-2 and from the common cold coronaviruses HCoV-NL63, HCoV-OC43 and HCoV-229E. Control cultures received a CEFX viral epitope pool as the positive control, an HIV-1 Nef peptide pool as the negative control, or no peptide. In roughly nine COVID-19 convalescent patients and a handful of infection-naive healthy vaccine recipients, the spike-specific CD4+ TCR repertoire before mRNA vaccination was compared with the repertoire after mRNA vaccination. At the TCR clonotype level, an earlier paper using these donors assessed memory CD4+ T cell crossreactivity between SARS-CoV-2 and common cold coronavirus spike proteins. Study-wide conclusions, independent of this receptor: In convalescent patients, nearly all vaccine-specific clones (304 of 307) were found to be mono-reactive for SARS-CoV-2 spike rather than cross-reactive with common cold coronaviruses. In convalescent patients, a median around 89% of post-vaccine SARS-CoV-2-reactive clones were detected only after vaccination, suggesting vaccine-specific priming. The median number of SARS-CoV-2-reactive clonotypes rose from under 25 after infection to 38 after vaccination, but the change was not significant. Only a relatively small number of convalescent patients were included in the study, and early timepoints following natural infection were not analyzed.

The treatment or condition tag for this specimen amounts to: roughly 10-day PBMC culture with coronavirus spike peptide pools or control peptides (ViraFEST assay). CD4+ T cells from unexposed donors were collected before the COVID-19 pandemic (2011-2018). The ViraFEST assay was used in the study, in which antigen-specific T cells were expanded with peptide pools and expanded clonotypes were subsequently identified by TCR sequencing. PBMCs were cultured at approximately 2 million per well in IMDM supplemented with roughly 5% human AB serum and about 10 IU/ml IL-2, with around 10 ug/ml peptide pools added. Half of the culture medium was replaced with fresh IL-2-containing medium on days 3 and 7. After 9 to 11 days of culture, CD4+ T cells were isolated by negative selection with the EasySep CD4+ T cell isolation kit. Unexposed donor CD4+ T cells were tested for reactivity to SARS-CoV-2 S and N and four common cold coronavirus spike pools, as cell number allowed. Ficoll-Paque Plus gradient centrifugation was used to isolate PBMCs from whole blood, and the isolated PBMCs were then either used fresh or cryopreserved at -140C. Triplicate wells were generally used for each culture condition. The leukapheresis product used for the unexposed donors was purchased from a commercial source.

The germline V gene specifies SGHTA as CDR1 and FQGNSA as CDR2. The CDR3 spans 13 residues, from the cysteine through the phenylalanine. The only DNA kept is the CDR3, 39 bases in frame from the first base. At the junction V is shortened by 2 bases and J by 7 bases, with 11 bases in between. Library method: PCR. TCR sequencing of DNA from cultured CD4+ T cells used the Oncomine TCR Beta short-read assay at the Johns Hopkins FTIC core. Genomic DNA was extracted from the cultured CD4+ T cells with the QIAamp micro DNA kit. Oncomine TCR Beta libraries from cultured CD4+ T cells were pooled using unique dual indexes and sequenced on an Illumina iSeq 100. The study's own analysis went as follows. Non-productive sequences were filtered out, and CDR3s that did not start with C, did not end with F or W, or were shorter than 7 amino acids were discarded. The MANAFEST web application identified antigen-specific clonotypes by comparing peptide-stimulated wells against reference wells and other culture wells. To be called positive, a clone needed an FDR below 0.05, an odds ratio above 5, and a productive frequency above 0.1% in at least two of three replicate wells. Cross-reactive clonotypes were defined as significantly expanded in both SARS-CoV-2 spike wells and at least one common cold coronavirus spike condition. CDR3 homology was assessed with Levenshtein distances (stringdist) and unrooted phylogenetic trees (ape) in R version 3.6.1. The public reads were reanalyzed by TCRdb: fastp trimming at Q25, MiXCR alignment, in-frame beta chains only. Entries are consolidated by CDR3 protein sequence, retaining the most common genes and DNA. The V and J calls reflect TCRdb's pipeline rather than the authors' work. The sample data list about 9,500 distinct CDR3 sequences, and under 35% of these were observed just once. Of the sample, roughly 20% falls within the top ten clones.

With regard to this clonotype: It lacks a known antigen. Per-base qualities were not stored, and no clone one base away is much larger.

The sequence is built from TRBV7-2 and TRBJ1-2, with no confident D gene call. The sequence was obtained from a human donor in good health. Sequencing used CD4+ T cells from blood, cultured in vitro. CDR3 loop: CASSLWALAGYTF. The sequenced DNA: TGTGCCAGCAGCTTATGGGCCCTGGCTGGCTACACCTTC.